This T cell receptor (beta chain) was sequenced for a study of T-cell memory formation after mild COVID-19 (dated by TCRdb to 2020 to 2022). For the study in its entirety: TCR sequence clusters from the two donors were largely donor specific. Longitudinal TCRalpha and TCRbeta repertoire sequencing tracked T-cell clones expanding and contracting after mild COVID-19 in a couple of donors. The cohort was made up of two young adult volunteers, one female and one male, who were previously healthy. Summary of the overall study and its limitations: Some responding clones were detected in pre-infection memory, which suggested that pre-existing cross-reactive memory T cells had joined the SARS-CoV-2 response. Balanced CD4/CD8 phenotypes were observed for clones contracting from day 15 to 85, whereas a bias towards CD4+ was observed for a second wave of clones expanding from day 15 to 37. Contracting CD4+ clones appeared mostly in the CM and EM memory subsets, whereas CD8+ clones were enriched in EMRA. The second-wave clones that peaked on day 37 were not confirmed to be SARS-CoV-2 specific. The study covered only two mild cases, and larger cohorts including severe cases with pre-infection samples were considered necessary.

As regards this clonotype: The specificity of this receptor is unknown. No clone much larger than this one lies a single base away; base qualities are absent.

TCRdb records Illumina NovaSeq 6000 as the sequencer. cDNA libraries for TCRalpha and TCRbeta were prepared by 5'RACE using constant-segment primers, with sample barcodes and unique molecular identifiers added. Trizol reagent was used to extract RNA from every sample. Library amplification was performed in two PCR steps, and a second sample barcode and Illumina TruSeq adapters were introduced in the second step. Libraries were sequenced on an Illumina NovaSeq with 2 x 150 bp paired-end reads. The published analysis was carried out like this. The reads were demultiplexed and collapsed into UMI-guided consensus sequences using migec v1.2.7. With mixcr v2.1.11, UMI consensuses were aligned to TRA and TRB V and J templates and assembled into clonotypes. A clonotype was counted as expanded or contracted only when both edgeR and NoisET called the clonotype significant, with the noise models trained on biological replicates. For edgeR calls, the thresholds were a false discovery rate-adjusted p below 0.01 and a log2 fold-change of 1. As an exploratory analysis of dynamics, max-normalized trajectories of the 1000 most abundant clonotypes were examined by PCA with hierarchical clustering. Separately sequenced CD4+ and CD8+ repertoires were used to assign the CD4 or CD8 phenotype of responding clones. TCRdb cleaned the public reads at Q25 with fastp, built clones with MiXCR and kept in-frame beta chains. Each record represents a unique CDR3 protein, reported with the most common genes and DNA among its rows. Clone size and V and J calls follow TCRdb, not the original study. The table for this sample lists under 250,000 distinct CDR3 sequences; 15% of them were counted only once. The biggest ten clones account for 2.1% of the sample.

Ficoll-Paque density gradient centrifugation was used to isolate PBMCs. Including cysteine and phenylalanine, the CDR3 has 13 amino acids. The retained sequence is limited to the CDR3, 39 bases, with the frame set at the first base. V loses 2 bases of germline sequence and J loses 1 base, and the interval between the two ends is 5 bases. The germline V gene encodes CDR1 MNHNS and CDR2 SASEGT. Sequenced sample: PBMCs or a T cell subset sorted from them (not recorded which). The receptor's source is an adult woman who had mild COVID-19 (a few samples of this study predate the infection). The sample titles of this study are shuffled in the database, so cell type and time point are left out; the donor was told from shared clones. The rearrangement combines TRBV6-1 with TRBJ1-1; TRBD1 might be the D gene, on 5 matching bases. The DNA sequence reads TGTGCCAGCAGTGAAAGGGGGAACACTGAAGCTTTCTTT. Its protein product is CASSERGNTEAFF.